A single T cell receptor beta chain is shown here with its context. The 5'RACE method, run with constant-segment primers, produced TCR alpha and TCR beta cDNA libraries (carrying sample barcodes and UMIs). Using its own MiXCR run on the 5' RACE reads, TCRdb lists one record per CDR3 protein. Of roughly 40,000 distinct CDR3 sequences listed, approximately 7% were seen once; the top ten hold less than 1.5%. This sample was taken from a study of T-cell memory formation after mild COVID-19. Turning to the study itself: TCR clusters were mostly donor specific.

This CDR3 comprises 17 residues. CDR1 SGHRS and CDR2 YFSETQ come from the germline V gene. V trimming: 4 bases; J trimming: 1 base; junction bases outside the gene matches: 6. This TCR was recovered from a man between 18 and 35 years old who had mild COVID-19 (a few samples of this study predate the infection). Cell type and time point are not known. V and J are TRBV5-1 and TRBJ2-3, with 13 bases fitting TRBD2. Sequencing input: PBMCs or a T cell subset sorted from them (not recorded which). CDR3 sequence: CASSVGGLAGRTDTQYF. For the CDR3, the DNA is TGCGCCAGCAGCGTTGGGGGACTAGCGGGGCGCACAGATACGCAGTATTTT.